Listed below are T cell receptor beta chains from one sample, sequenced in a study of T cell changes during pregnancy in multiple sclerosis. Here immunoSEQ multiplex PCR was the method, and the copy in TCRdb shows in-frame clones only, minus some. The sample shows under 45,000 clones, 91% of them seen only once. Material: CD4+ T cells from peripheral blood mononuclear cells, obtained in the second trimester of pregnancy. These receptor sequences come from a female donor in good health, enrolled as a control in a pregnancy study. The CDR3 runs from the conserved cysteine through the conserved F or W. A D gene is named only where the DNA matches it firmly. Rows may omit the clone size; those that give it use once, few, many or a size class.

D,size,V,J,CDR3,DNA
NA,NA,TRBV28,TRBJ1-5,CASSPYDSDGNQPQHF,TGTGCCAGCAGTCCATATGACAGTGATGGCAATCAGCCCCAGCATTTT
TRBD1,NA,TRBV5-1,TRBJ1-2,CASSLGGTGDGYTF,TGCGCCAGCAGCTTGGGCGGGACAGGGGATGGCTACACCTTC
TRBD1,NA,TRBV5-1,TRBJ1-5,CASSLDGTENQPQHF,TGCGCCAGCAGCTTGGACGGGACAGAAAATCAGCCCCAGCATTTT
TRBD2,NA,TRBV6-5,TRBJ2-7,CASSRTSGGSYEQYF,TGTGCCAGCAGTCGAACTAGCGGGGGCTCCTACGAGCAGTACTTC
NA,NA,TRBV6-5,TRBJ2-2,CASSYDTSGELFF,TGTGCCAGCAGTTACGATACGAGCGGGGAGCTGTTTTTT
NA,NA,TRBV7-8,TRBJ1-1,CASSLTGNTEAFF,TGTGCCAGCAGCTTGACAGGGAACACTGAAGCTTTCTTT
NA,once,TRBV28,TRBJ1-3,CASSRDTFRDTIYF,TGTGCCAGCAGCCGGGACACCTTCCGCGACACCATATATTTT
NA,once,TRBV6-1,TRBJ2-3,CASSEAHDRADTQYF,TGTGCCAGCAGTGAAGCGCATGATCGCGCAGATACGCAGTATTTT
NA,NA,TRBV6-1,TRBJ2-1,CASGDRWHEQFF,TGTGCCAGCGGAGACAGGTGGCATGAGCAGTTCTTC
NA,NA,TRBV6-1,TRBJ2-3,CASSEVGTPTQYF,TGTGCCAGCAGTGAAGTGGGGACTCCCACGCAGTATTTT
NA,few,TRBV6-1,TRBJ1-4,CASSEGTAGNEKLFF,TGTGCCAGCAGTGAAGGGACAGCAGGGAATGAAAAACTGTTTTTT
TRBD1,NA,TRBV6-6,TRBJ2-7,CASSYPQQGAGEQYF,TGTGCCAGCAGTTACCCCCAACAGGGGGCCGGCGAGCAGTACTTC
NA,NA,TRBV6-5,TRBJ2-7,CASSPGEAQTYEQYF,TGTGCCAGCAGCCCCGGGGAAGCGCAAACCTACGAGCAGTACTTC
TRBD2,NA,TRBV7-3,TRBJ2-3,CASSFSGGVGWTDTQYF,TGTGCCAGCAGCTTTAGCGGGGGAGTTGGTTGGACAGATACGCAGTATTTT
NA,NA,TRBV10-3,TRBJ2-7,CAISESTGEREQYF,TGTGCCATCAGTGAGTCGACAGGTGAGAGGGAGCAGTACTTC
NA,NA,TRBV5-1,TRBJ1-1,CASSLRGGGYMNTEAFF,TGCGCCAGCAGCTTGAGAGGGGGGGGGTATATGAACACTGAAGCTTTCTTT
TRBD1,NA,TRBV5-1,TRBJ1-5,CASSPGGAEPQHF,TGCGCCAGCAGCCCAGGGGGCGCGGAGCCCCAGCATTTT
NA,NA,TRBV29-1,TRBJ2-1,CSVGLTAYNEQFF,TGCAGCGTTGGGTTGACAGCCTACAATGAGCAGTTCTTC
TRBD1,NA,TRBV5-1,TRBJ1-2,CASSARDRGRGGYGYTF,TGCGCCAGCAGCGCCCGGGACAGGGGGCGCGGTGGCTATGGCTACACCTTC
TRBD2,NA,TRBV5-1,TRBJ2-3,CASSLATSGISTDTQYF,TGCGCCAGCAGCTTGGCGACTAGCGGGATTTCCACAGATACGCAGTATTTT
TRBD1,NA,TRBV5-1,TRBJ2-5,CASSSRDRGLQETQYF,TGCGCCAGCAGCTCACGCGACAGGGGGTTACAAGAGACCCAGTACTTC
NA,once,TRBV30,TRBJ1-5,CAWSVARGQPQHF,TGTGCCTGGAGTGTGGCAAGGGGGCAGCCCCAGCATTTT
TRBD2,NA,TRBV6-6,TRBJ2-7,CASSLRTSGGGPYQYF,TGTGCCAGCAGTCTACGGACTAGCGGGGGGGGGCCATACCAGTACTTC
TRBD1,NA,TRBV4-2,TRBJ1-6,CASSPGQANSPLHF,TGTGCCAGCAGCCCTGGACAGGCTAATTCACCCCTCCACTTT
TRBD1,NA,TRBV28,TRBJ1-5,CASSPPGTGFRQPQHF,TGTGCCAGCAGTCCTCCCGGGACAGGGTTCCGTCAGCCCCAGCATTTT
TRBD1,NA,TRBV6-5,TRBJ1-4,CASGRDRAREKLFF,TGTGCCAGCGGACGGGACAGGGCACGTGAAAAACTGTTTTTT
NA,NA,TRBV28,TRBJ2-5,CASSQGGQETQYF,TGTGCCAGCAGCCAGGGAGGCCAAGAGACCCAGTACTTC
TRBD2,NA,TRBV2,TRBJ2-5,CASSGGLAAPQETQYF,TGTGCCAGCAGTGGTGGACTAGCGGCCCCCCAAGAGACCCAGTACTTC
TRBD1,NA,TRBV7-9,TRBJ1-1,CASSVQGLPEAFF,TGTGCCAGCAGCGTACAGGGGTTGCCTGAAGCTTTCTTT
NA,once,TRBV4-1,TRBJ2-5,CASSQDSAGTQYF,TGCGCCAGCAGCCAAGATTCCGCGGGGACCCAGTACTTC
NA,NA,TRBV6-5,TRBJ2-1,CASSYQVRSYNEQFF,TGTGCCAGCAGTTACCAGGTCCGCTCCTACAATGAGCAGTTCTTC
NA,NA,TRBV6-1,TRBJ2-7,CASSNQDGPYEQYF,TGTGCCAGCAGCAACCAGGATGGGCCCTACGAGCAGTACTTC
TRBD2,NA,TRBV11-3,TRBJ2-5,CASSLGAGAAETQYF,TGTGCCAGCAGCTTAGGAGCGGGAGCGGCCGAGACCCAGTACTTC
TRBD1,NA,TRBV19,TRBJ2-2,CATSRDSLMPGELFF,TGTGCCACCAGCCGGGACAGCTTGATGCCCGGGGAGCTGTTTTTT
TRBD2,NA,TRBV7-9,TRBJ2-1,CASSLELAGGGNEQFF,TGTGCCAGCAGCTTAGAACTAGCGGGGGGGGGCAATGAGCAGTTCTTC
TRBD2,NA,TRBV2,TRBJ2-3,CASKRLAGVTDTQYF,TGTGCCAGCAAAAGACTAGCGGGAGTAACAGATACGCAGTATTTT
TRBD2,NA,TRBV5-1,TRBJ2-3,CASSLSGGGSTDTQYF,TGCGCCAGCAGCTTGTCGGGCGGGGGGTCCACAGATACGCAGTATTTT
TRBD1,NA,TRBV18,TRBJ1-5,CASSPDRASQQPQHF,TGTGCCAGCTCACCAGACAGGGCAAGTCAGCAGCCCCAGCATTTT
TRBD2,NA,TRBV5-1,TRBJ2-7,CASSLGGLVGSEQYF,TGCGCCAGCAGCTTGGGAGGACTAGTGGGGAGCGAGCAGTACTTC
NA,NA,TRBV7-2,TRBJ1-4,CASSRATNEKLFF,TGTGCCAGCAGTCGGGCAACTAATGAAAAACTGTTTTTT
NA,NA,TRBV10-3,TRBJ2-2,CAISESGLSFHTGELFF,TGTGCCATCAGTGAGTCAGGACTCAGTTTTCACACCGGGGAGCTGTTTTTT
NA,NA,TRBV5-4,TRBJ2-5,CASSDRRNVKETQYF,TGTGCCAGCAGCGACCGGCGGAACGTGAAAGAGACCCAGTACTTC
NA,NA,TRBV6-5,TRBJ1-6,CASSYTTSSYNSPLHF,TGTGCCAGCAGTTACACTACGAGCTCCTATAATTCACCCCTCCACTTT
NA,NA,TRBV7-2,TRBJ2-1,CASSLGLSGNEQFF,TGTGCCAGCAGCCTAGGACTGTCGGGGAATGAGCAGTTCTTC
NA,NA,TRBV18,TRBJ2-7,CASSPRTGSSLYEQYF,TGTGCCAGCTCACCAAGAACAGGGAGTAGCCTCTACGAGCAGTACTTC
TRBD2,NA,TRBV9,TRBJ2-3,CASSSSGGPDTQYF,TGTGCCAGCAGCTCCAGCGGGGGTCCAGATACGCAGTATTTT
TRBD2,NA,TRBV29-1,TRBJ2-7,CSVAGGVNEQYF,TGCAGCGTTGCGGGGGGGGTCAACGAGCAGTACTTC
TRBD1,NA,TRBV6-4,TRBJ2-3,CASRLDRAADTQYF,TGTGCCAGCAGATTGGACAGGGCAGCGGATACGCAGTATTTT
TRBD2,NA,TRBV29-1,TRBJ2-3,CSVLLAGLTDTQYF,TGCAGCGTCCTACTAGCGGGCCTCACAGATACGCAGTATTTT
TRBD1,medium-sized,TRBV14,TRBJ1-2,CASSLRTGLGGYTF,TGTGCCAGCAGCTTACGGACAGGTCTGGGAGGCTACACCTTC
NA,NA,TRBV5-1,TRBJ1-1,CASSLRSEGTEAFF,TGCGCCAGCAGCTTACGTAGCGAGGGAACTGAAGCTTTCTTT
NA,NA,TRBV30,TRBJ2-7,CAWSDGASYEQYF,TGTGCCTGGAGTGATGGGGCAAGCTACGAGCAGTACTTC
TRBD1,NA,TRBV19,TRBJ2-3,CASSRDRGDTQYF,TGTGCCAGTAGTAGGGACAGGGGAGATACGCAGTATTTT
TRBD1,NA,TRBV28,TRBJ1-1,CASSSGQVKTEAFF,TGTGCCAGCAGTTCCGGACAGGTGAAGACTGAAGCTTTCTTT
NA,medium-sized,TRBV4-1,TRBJ2-7,CASSREQEPAYEQYF,TGCGCCAGCAGCCGGGAACAGGAGCCTGCCTACGAGCAGTACTTC